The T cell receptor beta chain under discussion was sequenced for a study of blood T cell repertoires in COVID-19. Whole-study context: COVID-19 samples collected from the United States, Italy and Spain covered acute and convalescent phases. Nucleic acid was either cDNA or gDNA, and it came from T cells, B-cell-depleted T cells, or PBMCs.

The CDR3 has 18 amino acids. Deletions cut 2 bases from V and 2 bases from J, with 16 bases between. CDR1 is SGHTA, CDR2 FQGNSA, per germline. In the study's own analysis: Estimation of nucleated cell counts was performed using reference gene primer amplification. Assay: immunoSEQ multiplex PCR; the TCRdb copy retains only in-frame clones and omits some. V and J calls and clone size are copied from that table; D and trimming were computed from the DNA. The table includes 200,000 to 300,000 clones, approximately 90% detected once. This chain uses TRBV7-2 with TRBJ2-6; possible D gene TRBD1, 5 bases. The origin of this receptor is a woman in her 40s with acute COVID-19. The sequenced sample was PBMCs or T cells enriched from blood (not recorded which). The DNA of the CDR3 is TGTGCCAGCAGCTTATTAACCAGGGCCTCCCCTGGGGCCAACGTCCTGACTTTC. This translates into CASSLLTRASPGANVLTF.